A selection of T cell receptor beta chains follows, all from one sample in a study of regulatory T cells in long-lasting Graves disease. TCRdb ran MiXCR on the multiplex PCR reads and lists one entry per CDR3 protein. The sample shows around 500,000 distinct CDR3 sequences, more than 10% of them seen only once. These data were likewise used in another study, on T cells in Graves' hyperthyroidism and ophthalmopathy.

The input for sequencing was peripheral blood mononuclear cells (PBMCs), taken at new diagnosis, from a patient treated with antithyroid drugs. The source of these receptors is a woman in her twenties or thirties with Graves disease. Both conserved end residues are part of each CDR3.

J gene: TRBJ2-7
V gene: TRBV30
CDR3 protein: CAWSAQGALDEQYF

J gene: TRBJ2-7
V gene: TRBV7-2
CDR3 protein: CASSWDLNYEQYF

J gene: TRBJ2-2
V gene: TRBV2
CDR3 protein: CASGGQTNTGELFF

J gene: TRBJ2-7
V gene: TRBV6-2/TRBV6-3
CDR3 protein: CASLNPSGSHEQYF

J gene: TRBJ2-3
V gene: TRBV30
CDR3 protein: CAWSIAASTDTQYF

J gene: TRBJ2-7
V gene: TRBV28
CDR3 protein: CASSYLLGGLAGKSYEQYF

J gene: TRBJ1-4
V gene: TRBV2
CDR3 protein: CASSEPPGHEREKLFF

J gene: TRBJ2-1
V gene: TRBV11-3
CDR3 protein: CASSPGYSSASLGYEQFF

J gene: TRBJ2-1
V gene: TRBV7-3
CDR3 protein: CASSRFREPDNEQFF

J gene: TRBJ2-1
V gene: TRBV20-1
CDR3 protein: CSAEDPSSYNEQFF

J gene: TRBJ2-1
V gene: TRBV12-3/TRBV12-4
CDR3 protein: CASSLGWWKSGDHNEQFF

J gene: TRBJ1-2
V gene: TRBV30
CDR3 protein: CAWIGRPAGRQTYGYTF

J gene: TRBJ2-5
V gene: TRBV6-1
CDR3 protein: CAGSGNPGETQYF

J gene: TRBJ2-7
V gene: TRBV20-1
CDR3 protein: CSAREEGQGYYYEQYF

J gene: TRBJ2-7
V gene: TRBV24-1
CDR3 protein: CATSAPDPAYEQYF

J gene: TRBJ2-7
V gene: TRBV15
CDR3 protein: CATSRDLLQAGYEQYF

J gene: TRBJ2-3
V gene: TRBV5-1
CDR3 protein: CASSRGLAGIADTQYF

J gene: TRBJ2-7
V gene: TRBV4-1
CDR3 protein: CASSQAGHLNSYEQYF

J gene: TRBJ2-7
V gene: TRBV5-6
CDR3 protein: CASSVPPLPEQYF

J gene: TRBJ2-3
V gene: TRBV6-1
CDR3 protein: CASSGGRGVADTQYF

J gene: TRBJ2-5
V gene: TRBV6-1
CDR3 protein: CASRRGSDSLTWETQYF

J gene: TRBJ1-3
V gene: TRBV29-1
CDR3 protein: CSVGLASSGNTIYF

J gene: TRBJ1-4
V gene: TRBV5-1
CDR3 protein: CASSLEANEKLFF

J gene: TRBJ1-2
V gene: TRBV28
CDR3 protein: CASSPGGEATLNYGYTF

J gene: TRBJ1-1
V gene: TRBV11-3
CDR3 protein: CASSLRTGEAFF

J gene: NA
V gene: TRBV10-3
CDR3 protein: CAISPLGGRGQDEQFF

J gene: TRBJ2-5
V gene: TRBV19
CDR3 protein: CASSQKKLGRDQETQYF

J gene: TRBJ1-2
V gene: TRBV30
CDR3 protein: CAWRTHFGYYGYTF

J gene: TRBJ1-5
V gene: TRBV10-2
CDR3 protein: CASSDWQNNQPQHF

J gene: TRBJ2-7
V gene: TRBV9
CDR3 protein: CASSVGDRTYEQYF

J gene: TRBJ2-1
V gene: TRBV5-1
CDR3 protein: CASSPGQDYNEQFF

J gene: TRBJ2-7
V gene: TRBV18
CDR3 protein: CASSPGLGGSYEQYF

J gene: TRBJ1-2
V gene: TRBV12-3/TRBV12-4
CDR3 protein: CASSFSFRVNYGYTF

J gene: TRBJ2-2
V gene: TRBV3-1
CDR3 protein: CASSQSANTGELFF

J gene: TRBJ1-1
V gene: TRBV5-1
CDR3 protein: CASSPTGGLAYTEAFF

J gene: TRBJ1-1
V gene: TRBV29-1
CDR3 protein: CSTGTGVGTEAFF

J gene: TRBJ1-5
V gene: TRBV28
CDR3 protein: CASRKLAISPQHF

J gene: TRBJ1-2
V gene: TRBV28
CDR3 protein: CASRSKGYYGYTF

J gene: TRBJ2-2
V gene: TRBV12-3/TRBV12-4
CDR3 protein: CASSRTSGSLGTGELFF

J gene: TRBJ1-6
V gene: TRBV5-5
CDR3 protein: CASSGLISPLHF

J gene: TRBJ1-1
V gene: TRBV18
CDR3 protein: CASSPQSGTEAFF

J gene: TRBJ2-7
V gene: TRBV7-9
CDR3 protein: CASSLETGGYHEQYF

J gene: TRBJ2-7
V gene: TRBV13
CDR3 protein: CASSSRNIHYEQYF

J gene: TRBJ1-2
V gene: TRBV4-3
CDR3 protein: CASSPETGRYGYTF

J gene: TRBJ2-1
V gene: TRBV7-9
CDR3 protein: CASSSRTSGSRSYNEQFF